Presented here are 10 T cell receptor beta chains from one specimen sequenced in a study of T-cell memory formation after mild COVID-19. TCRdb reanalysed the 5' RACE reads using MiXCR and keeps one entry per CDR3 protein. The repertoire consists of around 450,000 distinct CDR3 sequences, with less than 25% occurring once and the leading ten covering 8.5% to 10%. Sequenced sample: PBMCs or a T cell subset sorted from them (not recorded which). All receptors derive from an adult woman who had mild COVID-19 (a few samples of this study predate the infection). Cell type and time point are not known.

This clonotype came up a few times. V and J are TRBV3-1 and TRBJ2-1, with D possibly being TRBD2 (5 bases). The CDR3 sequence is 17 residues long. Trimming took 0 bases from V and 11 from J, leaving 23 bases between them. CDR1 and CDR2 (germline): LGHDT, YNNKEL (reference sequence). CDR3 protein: CASSQDHGKLTTGKQFF. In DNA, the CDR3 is TGTGCCAGCAGCCAAGATCACGGGAAGTTAACGACTGGTAAGCAGTTCTTC.

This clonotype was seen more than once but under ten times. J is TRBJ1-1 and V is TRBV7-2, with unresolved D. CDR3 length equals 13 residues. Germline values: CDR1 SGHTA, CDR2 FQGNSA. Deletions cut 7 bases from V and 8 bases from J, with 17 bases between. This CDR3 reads CASTPRRREEAFF. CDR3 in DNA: TGTGCCAGCACCCCCCGCCGGAGAGAGGAAGCTTTCTTT.

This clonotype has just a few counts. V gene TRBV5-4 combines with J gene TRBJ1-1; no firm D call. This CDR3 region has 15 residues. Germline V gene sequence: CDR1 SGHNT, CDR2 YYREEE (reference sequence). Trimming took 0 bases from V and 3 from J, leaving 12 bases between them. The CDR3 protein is CASSLATALDTEAFF. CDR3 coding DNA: TGTGCCAGCAGCTTGGCCACAGCCTTGGACACTGAAGCTTTCTTT.

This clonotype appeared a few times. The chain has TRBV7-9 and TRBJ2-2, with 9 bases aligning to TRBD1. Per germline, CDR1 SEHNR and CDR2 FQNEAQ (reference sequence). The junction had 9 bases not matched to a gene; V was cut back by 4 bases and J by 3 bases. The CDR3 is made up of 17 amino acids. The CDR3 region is CASSSGQTGGYTGELFF. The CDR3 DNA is TGTGCCAGCAGCTCCGGACAGACAGGGGGATACACCGGGGAGCTGTTTTTT.

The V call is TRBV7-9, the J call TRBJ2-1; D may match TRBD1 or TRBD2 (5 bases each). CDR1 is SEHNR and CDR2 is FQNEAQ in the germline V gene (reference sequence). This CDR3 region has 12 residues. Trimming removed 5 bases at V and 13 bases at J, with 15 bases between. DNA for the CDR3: TGTGCCAGCAGCCCCCGATATCGGGACCAGTTCTTC. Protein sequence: CASSPRYRDQFF.

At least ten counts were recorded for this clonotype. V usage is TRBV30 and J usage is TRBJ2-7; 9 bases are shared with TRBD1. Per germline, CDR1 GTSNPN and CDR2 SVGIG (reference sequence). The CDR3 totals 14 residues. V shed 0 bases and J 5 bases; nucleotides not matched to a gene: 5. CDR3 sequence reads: CAWSVQGALHEQYF. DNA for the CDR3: TGTGCCTGGAGTGTACAGGGGGCGCTCCACGAGCAGTACTTC. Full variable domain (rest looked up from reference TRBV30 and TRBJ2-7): SQTIHQWPATLVQPVGSPLSLECTVEGTSNPNLYWYRQAAGRGLQLLFYSVGIGQISSEVPQNLSASRPQDRQFILSSKKLLLSDSGFYLCAWSVQGALHEQYFGPGTRLTVT.

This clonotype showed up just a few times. Here the CDR3 reads CASSLAGGLNEQFF. The CDR3 nucleotides read TGTGCCAGCAGCTTAGCGGGGGGCTTAAATGAGCAGTTCTTC. The chain joins TRBV7-6 to TRBJ2-1; D may match TRBD1 or TRBD2 (6 bases each). V gave up 0 bases and J gave up 7 bases, with 10 bases separating them. CDR1 is SGHVS and CDR2 is FNYEAQ in the germline V gene. The CDR3 loop spans 14 amino acids.

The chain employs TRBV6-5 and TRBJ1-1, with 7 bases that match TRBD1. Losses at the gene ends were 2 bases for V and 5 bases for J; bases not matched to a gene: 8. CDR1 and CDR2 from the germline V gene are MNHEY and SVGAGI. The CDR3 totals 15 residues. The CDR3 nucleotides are TGTGCCAGCAGTTACGGGCCCAGGGGGTTGACTGAAGCTTTCTTT. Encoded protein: CASSYGPRGLTEAFF.

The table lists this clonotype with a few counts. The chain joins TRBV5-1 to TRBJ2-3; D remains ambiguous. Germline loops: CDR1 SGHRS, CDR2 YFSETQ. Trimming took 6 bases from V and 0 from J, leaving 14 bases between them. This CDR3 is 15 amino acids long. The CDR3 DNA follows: TGCGCCAGCAAGAAAGACCCTACTAGCACAGATACGCAGTATTTT. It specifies CASKKDPTSTDTQYF.

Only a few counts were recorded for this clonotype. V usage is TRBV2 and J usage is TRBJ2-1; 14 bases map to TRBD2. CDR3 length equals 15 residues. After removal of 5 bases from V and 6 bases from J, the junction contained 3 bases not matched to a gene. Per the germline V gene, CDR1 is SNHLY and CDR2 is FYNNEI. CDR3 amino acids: CASSRTSGRPNEQFF. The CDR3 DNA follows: TGTGCCAGCAGTCGGACTAGCGGGAGGCCCAATGAGCAGTTCTTC.